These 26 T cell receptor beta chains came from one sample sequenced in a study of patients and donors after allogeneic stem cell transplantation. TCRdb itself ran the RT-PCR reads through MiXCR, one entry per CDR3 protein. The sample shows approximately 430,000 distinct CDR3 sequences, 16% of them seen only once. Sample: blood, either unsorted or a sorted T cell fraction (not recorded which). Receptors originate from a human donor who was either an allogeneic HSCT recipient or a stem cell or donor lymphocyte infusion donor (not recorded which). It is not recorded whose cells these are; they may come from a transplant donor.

The CDR3 region is CASSPHRTRDGYTF. CDR3 in DNA: TGTGCCAGCAGTCCCCACAGGACCCGGGATGGCTACACCTTC. The J gene is TRBJ1-2, the V gene TRBV2; weak D call: TRBD1 (5 bases). Germline V gives CDR1 SNHLY, CDR2 FYNNEI. The CDR3 sequence is 14 residues long. V gave up 5 bases and J gave up 6 bases, with 16 bases separating them.

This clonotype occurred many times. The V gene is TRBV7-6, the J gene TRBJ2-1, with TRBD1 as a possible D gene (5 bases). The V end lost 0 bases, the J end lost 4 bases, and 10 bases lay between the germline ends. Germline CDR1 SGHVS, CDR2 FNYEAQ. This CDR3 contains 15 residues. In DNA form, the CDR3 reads TGTGCCAGCAGCTTAGCGTTAGGGGAATACAATGAGCAGTTCTTC. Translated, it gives CASSLALGEYNEQFF.

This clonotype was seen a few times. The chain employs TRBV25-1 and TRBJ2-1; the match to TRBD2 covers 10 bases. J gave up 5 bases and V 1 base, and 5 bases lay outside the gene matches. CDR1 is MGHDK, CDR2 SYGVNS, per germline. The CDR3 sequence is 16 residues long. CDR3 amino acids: CASSESGLAENNEQFF. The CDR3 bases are TGTGCCAGCAGTGAATCAGGACTAGCGGAAAACAATGAGCAGTTCTTC.

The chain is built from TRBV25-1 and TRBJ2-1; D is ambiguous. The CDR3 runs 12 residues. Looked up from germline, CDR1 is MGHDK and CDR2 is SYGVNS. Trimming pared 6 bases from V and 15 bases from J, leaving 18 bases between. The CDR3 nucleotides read TGTGCCAGCAGACTAAATAGAGATCTGGGGTTCTTC. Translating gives CASRLNRDLGFF.

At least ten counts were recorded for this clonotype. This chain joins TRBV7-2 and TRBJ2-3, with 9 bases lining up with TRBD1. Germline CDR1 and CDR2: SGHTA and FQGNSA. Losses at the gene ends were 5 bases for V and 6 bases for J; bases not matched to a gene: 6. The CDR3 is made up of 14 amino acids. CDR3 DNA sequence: TGTGCCAGCAGCACTACAGGGGGCGCGGATACGCAGTATTTT. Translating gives CASSTTGGADTQYF.

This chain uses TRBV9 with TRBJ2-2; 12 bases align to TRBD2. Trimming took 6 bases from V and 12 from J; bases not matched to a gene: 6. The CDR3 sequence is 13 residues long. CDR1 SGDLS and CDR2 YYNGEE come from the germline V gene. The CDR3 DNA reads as TGTGCCAGCAAACCTAGCGGGGGGGGCCAGCTGTTTTTT. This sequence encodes CASKPSGGGQLFF.

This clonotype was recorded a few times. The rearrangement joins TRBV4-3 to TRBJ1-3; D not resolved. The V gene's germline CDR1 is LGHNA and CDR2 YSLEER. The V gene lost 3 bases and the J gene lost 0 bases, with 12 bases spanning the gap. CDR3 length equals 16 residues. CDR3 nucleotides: TGCGCCAGCAGCCACGCAACCGGGAACTCTGGAAACACCATATATTTT. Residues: CASSHATGNSGNTIYF.

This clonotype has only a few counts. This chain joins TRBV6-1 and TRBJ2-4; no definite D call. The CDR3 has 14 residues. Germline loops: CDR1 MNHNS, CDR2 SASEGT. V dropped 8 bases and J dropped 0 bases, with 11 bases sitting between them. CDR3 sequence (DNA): TGTGCCAGCTTTGCCAGTCTAGCCAAAAACATTCAGTACTTC. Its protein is CASFASLAKNIQYF.

The CDR3 DNA sequence: TGTGCCAGTACACACAGGTTCAGCAATCAGCCCCAGCATTTT. Its translation: CASTHRFSNQPQHF. The chain joins TRBV19 to TRBJ1-5; D possibly corresponds to TRBD1 (5 bases). CDR3 length: 14 amino acids. V lost 7 bases to trimming and J lost 1 base, with 11 bases between them. Germline assignment: CDR1 LNHDA and CDR2 SQIVND (reference sequence).

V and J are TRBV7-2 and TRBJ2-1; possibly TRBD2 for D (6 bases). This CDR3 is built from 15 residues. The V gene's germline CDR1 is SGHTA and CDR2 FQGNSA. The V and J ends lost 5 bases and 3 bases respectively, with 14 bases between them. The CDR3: CASSRRSGDYNEQFF. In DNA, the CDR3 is TGTGCCAGCAGCCGACGGTCGGGGGACTACAATGAGCAGTTCTTC.

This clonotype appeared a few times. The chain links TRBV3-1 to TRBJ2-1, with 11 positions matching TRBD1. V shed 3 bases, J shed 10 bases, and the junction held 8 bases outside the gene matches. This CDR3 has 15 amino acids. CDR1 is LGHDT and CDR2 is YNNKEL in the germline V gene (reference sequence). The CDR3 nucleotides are TGTGCCAGCAGCCAGGGGGACAGGGGGAATAGCGAGCAGTTCTTC. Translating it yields CASSQGDRGNSEQFF.

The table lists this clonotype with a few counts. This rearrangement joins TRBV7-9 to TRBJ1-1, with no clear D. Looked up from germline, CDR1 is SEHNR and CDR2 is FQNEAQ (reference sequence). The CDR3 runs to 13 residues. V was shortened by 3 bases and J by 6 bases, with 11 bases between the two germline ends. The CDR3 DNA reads TGTGCCAGCAGCTTGACCTTTAGCGCTGAAGCTTTCTTT. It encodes CASSLTFSAEAFF.

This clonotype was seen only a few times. CDR3 nucleotides: TGTGCCACCCCTACGGCAGGACTAGACCTCAATGAGCAGTTCTTC. Protein sequence: CATPTAGLDLNEQFF. The rearrangement links TRBV24-1 to TRBJ2-1; 7 bases match TRBD2. CDR1 KGHDR and CDR2 SFDVKD come from the germline V gene. The CDR3 contains 15 residues. Losses at the gene ends were 9 bases for V and 6 bases for J; bases not matched to a gene: 13.

CDR3 region: CASSRLTRGMGGNEQFF. CDR3 bases: TGTGCCAGCAGCCGCCTTACCAGGGGAATGGGGGGCAATGAGCAGTTCTTC. This chain joins TRBV3-1 and TRBJ2-1; D possibly matches TRBD1 or TRBD2 (6 bases each). The length of the CDR3 is 17 residues. CDR1 and CDR2 from the germline V gene are LGHDT and YNNKEL (reference sequence). V gave up 4 bases and J gave up 6 bases, with 22 bases separating them.

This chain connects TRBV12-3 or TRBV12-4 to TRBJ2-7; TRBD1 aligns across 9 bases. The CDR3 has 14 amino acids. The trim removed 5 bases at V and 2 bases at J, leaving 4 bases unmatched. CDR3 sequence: CASSRQGVTYEQYF. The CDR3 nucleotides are TGTGCCAGCAGTAGACAGGGGGTTACCTACGAGCAGTACTTC.

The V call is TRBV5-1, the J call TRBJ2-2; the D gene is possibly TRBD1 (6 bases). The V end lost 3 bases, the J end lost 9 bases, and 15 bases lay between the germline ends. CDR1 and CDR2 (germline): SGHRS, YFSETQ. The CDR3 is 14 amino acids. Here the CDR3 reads CASSSSTGTRELFF. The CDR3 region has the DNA TGCGCCAGCAGCTCCTCCACAGGGACCAGGGAGCTGTTTTTT.

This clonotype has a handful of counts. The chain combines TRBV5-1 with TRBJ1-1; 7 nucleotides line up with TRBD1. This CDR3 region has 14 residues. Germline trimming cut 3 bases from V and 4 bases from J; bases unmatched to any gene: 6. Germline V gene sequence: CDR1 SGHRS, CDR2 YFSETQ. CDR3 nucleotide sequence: TGCGCCAGCAGCTCCCGACAGGGTCGCACTGAAGCTTTCTTT. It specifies CASSSRQGRTEAFF.

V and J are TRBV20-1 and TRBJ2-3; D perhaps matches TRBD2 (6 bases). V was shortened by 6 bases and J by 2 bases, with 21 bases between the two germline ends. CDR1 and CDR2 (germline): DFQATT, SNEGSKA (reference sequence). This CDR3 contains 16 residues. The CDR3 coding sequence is TGCAGTGCCTTCCCCCCTGGCGGGGCAATCACAGATACGCAGTATTTT. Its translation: CSAFPPGGAITDTQYF.

The CDR3, as DNA: TGTGCCAGCACGAGGGACCCTGGGAACACTGAAGCTTTCTTT. It translates to CASTRDPGNTEAFF. The gene calls are TRBV9 and TRBJ1-1; TRBD1 is a possible D gene (5 bases). This CDR3 has 14 residues. Between the trimmed V and J ends, which lost 6 bases and 1 base, there was a span of 13 bases. Per germline, CDR1 SGDLS and CDR2 YYNGEE.

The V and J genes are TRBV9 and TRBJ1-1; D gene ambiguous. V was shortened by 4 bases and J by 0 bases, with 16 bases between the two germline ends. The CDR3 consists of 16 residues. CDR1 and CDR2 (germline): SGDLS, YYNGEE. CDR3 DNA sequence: TGTGCCAGCAGCAGAGAACCCTGGGAGATGAACACTGAAGCTTTCTTT. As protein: CASSREPWEMNTEAFF.

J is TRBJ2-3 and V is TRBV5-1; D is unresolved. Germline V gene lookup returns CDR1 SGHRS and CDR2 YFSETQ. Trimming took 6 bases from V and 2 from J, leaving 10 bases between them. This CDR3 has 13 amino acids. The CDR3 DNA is TGCGCCAGCACTCAACTGGCCACAGATACGCAGTATTTT. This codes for CASTQLATDTQYF.

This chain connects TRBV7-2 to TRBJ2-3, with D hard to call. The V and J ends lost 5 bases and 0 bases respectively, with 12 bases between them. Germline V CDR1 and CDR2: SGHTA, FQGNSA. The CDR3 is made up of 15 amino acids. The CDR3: CASSPEVSSTDTQYF. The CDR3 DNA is TGTGCCAGCAGCCCCGAGGTCTCTAGCACAGATACGCAGTATTTT.

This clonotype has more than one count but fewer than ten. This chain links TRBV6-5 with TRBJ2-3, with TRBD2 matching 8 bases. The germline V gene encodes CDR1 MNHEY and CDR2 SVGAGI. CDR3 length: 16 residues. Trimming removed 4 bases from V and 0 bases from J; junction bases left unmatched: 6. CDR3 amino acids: CASSFNGLASTDTQYF. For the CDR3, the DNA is TGTGCCAGCAGTTTCAACGGACTAGCTAGCACAGATACGCAGTATTTT.

CDR3: CASSVAGFWEQFF. CDR3 sequence (DNA): TGTGCCAGCAGCGTAGCTGGGTTTTGGGAGCAGTTCTTC. The V and J genes are TRBV9 and TRBJ2-1, with unresolved D. From germline, CDR1 is SGDLS and CDR2 YYNGEE. CDR3 length: 13 amino acids. V shed 0 bases and J shed 10 bases, with 11 bases lying between them.

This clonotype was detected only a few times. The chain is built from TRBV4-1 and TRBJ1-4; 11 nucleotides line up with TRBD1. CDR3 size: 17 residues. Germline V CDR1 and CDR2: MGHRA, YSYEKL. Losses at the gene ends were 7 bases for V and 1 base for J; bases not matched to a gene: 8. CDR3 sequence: CASTGTGGLVTNEKLFF. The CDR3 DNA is TGCGCCAGCACCGGGACAGGGGGACTTGTAACTAATGAAAAACTGTTTTTT.

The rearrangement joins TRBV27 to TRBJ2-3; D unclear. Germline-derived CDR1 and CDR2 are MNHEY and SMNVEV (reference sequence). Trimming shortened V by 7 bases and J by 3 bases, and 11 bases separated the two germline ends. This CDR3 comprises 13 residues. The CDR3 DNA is TGTGCCAGCAAAAGGCCTGGAACAGATACGCAGTATTTT. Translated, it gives CASKRPGTDTQYF.